The 7 T cell receptor beta chains reported below all come from one sample, sequenced in a study of shared clonotypes between healthy human individuals (dated by TCRdb to 2018 to 2021). Library prep was done by the immunoSEQ multiplex PCR assay. In its TCRdb copy, this immuneACCESS table keeps in-frame sequences only and misses some clones. Where compared with another copy, unresolved V genes explain less than half of these, and the others have no known cause. The sample includes more than 450,000 clones, with approximately 79% observed a single time. The ten most abundant clones make up about an eighth of the sample. The source material was PBMCs. These receptor sequences come from a woman aged 40-49 years in good health. Some clones in this sample may be carry-over from other donors' samples.

In this sample, this clone turned up a few times. The chain combines TRBV2 with TRBJ1-1, with a possible D match to TRBD1 (5 bases). The germline V gene has CDR1 SNHLY and CDR2 FYNNEI. V was trimmed by 5 bases and J by 5 bases, leaving 12 bases between them. The CDR3 length is 13 residues. CDR3 residues: CASSKQDSTEAFF. The DNA for the CDR3 is TGTGCCAGCAGTAAACAGGATTCGACTGAAGCTTTCTTT.

This chain connects TRBV30 to TRBJ1-4; 7 bases align to TRBD1. The ends lost 8 bases at V and 8 bases at J; junction bases unmatched: 8. CDR1 and CDR2 (germline): GTSNPN, SVGIG (reference sequence). This CDR3 is 12 amino acids long. The CDR3 DNA reads as TGTGCCGGAACAGGGGCGGCCGAAAAACTGTTTTTT. Residues: CAGTGAAEKLFF.

The gene calls are TRBV7-2 and TRBJ1-5, with a tentative D call TRBD1 (6 bases). CDR1 is SGHTA and CDR2 is FQGNSA in the germline V gene. The CDR3 spans 14 residues. The V end was cut by 3 bases, the J end by 2 bases, with 8 bases between. This CDR3 is CASSFRTGNQPQHF. In DNA form, the CDR3 reads TGTGCCAGCAGCTTCAGGACAGGCAATCAGCCCCAGCATTTT.

The rearrangement joins TRBV7-2 to TRBJ2-3; D is unclear. Germline lookup yields CDR1 SGHTA and CDR2 FQGNSA. The CDR3 is 15 amino acids. Trimming took 0 bases from V and 2 from J, leaving 9 bases between them. CDR3 sequence: CASSLAVRLTDTQYF. For the CDR3, the DNA is TGTGCCAGCAGCTTAGCGGTCAGACTCACAGATACGCAGTATTTT.

The chain has TRBV6-1 and TRBJ2-3; no definite D call. Germline values: CDR1 MNHNS, CDR2 SASEGT. Trimming cost V 7 bases and J 5 bases, with 19 bases left between them. The CDR3 loop spans 15 amino acids. CDR3 amino acids: CASILPTGLEDTQYF. The CDR3 DNA sequence: TGTGCCAGCATCCTTCCCACGGGTTTGGAAGATACGCAGTATTTT.

The V gene is TRBV7-3, the J gene TRBJ1-1; the D gene is possibly TRBD1 (5 bases). V lost 5 bases and J 5 bases, leaving 21 bases between the germline ends. Germline V CDR1 and CDR2: SGHTA, FQGTGA. The CDR3 is 16 amino acids. In DNA form, the CDR3 reads TGTGCCAGCAGCAAAACACCTTTGGGACCTTCAACTGAAGCTTTCTTT. Translating gives CASSKTPLGPSTEAFF.

This chain joins TRBV28 and TRBJ1-3, with D uncertain. The CDR3 consists of 16 residues. From germline, CDR1 is MDHEN and CDR2 SYDVKM. Trimming stripped 6 bases from V and 2 bases from J, with 17 bases between. CDR3 region: CASRIRPDPPGNTIYF. The DNA of the CDR3 is TGTGCCAGCAGGATCCGCCCTGACCCTCCTGGAAACACCATATATTTT.